These T cell receptor beta chains were read from a single sample in a study of blood T cell repertoires in COVID-19. Only in-frame clones appear in the TCRdb table, and some are missing; sequencing was by immunoSEQ multiplex PCR. The sample contains about 140,000 clones, over 80% of which appear only once. Sequenced sample: peripheral blood. The source of these receptors is a human donor in a cohort sampled during active COVID-19. The CDR3 runs from the conserved cysteine through the conserved F or W. The order of the fields is D gene, J gene, V gene, clone size, CDR3 DNA, CDR3 protein. The D gene is left open where the match is weak. Clone size is stated in some rows and not others, as once, few, many or a class when expanded.

>TRBD1|TRBJ2-7|TRBV9|.
TGTGCCAGCAGCGTAGGAGCGGACAGGCGACTCTACGAGCAGTACTTC
CASSVGADRRLYEQYF
>TRBD1|TRBJ2-1|TRBV28|.
TGTGCCAGCAGTTCCGGACAGGGGGTTAAGAATGAGCAGTTCTTC
CASSSGQGVKNEQFF
>TRBD2|TRBJ2-7|TRBV6-2/TRBV6-3|.
TGTGCCAGCAGTACTAGCGACTCCTACGAGCAGTACTTC
CASSTSDSYEQYF
>TRBD2|TRBJ2-5|TRBV28|.
TGTGCCAGCAGTTTGGGAGGGACTAGCGGCCTTACATGGGAGACCCAGTACTTC
CASSLGGTSGLTWETQYF
>.|TRBJ2-7|TRBV18|.
TGTGCCAGCTCACCTACTGGAGCCGGCGAGCAGTACTTC
CASSPTGAGEQYF
>TRBD1|TRBJ1-5|TRBV18|.
TGTGCCAGCTCACCAGGTACAGGGGATCAGCCCCAGCATTTT
CASSPGTGDQPQHF
>.|TRBJ1-4|TRBV18|.
TGTGCCAGCTCACCCGCAGGGTTTCAGGGTGAAAAACTGTTTTTT
CASSPAGFQGEKLFF
>TRBD2|TRBJ2-5|TRBV3-1/TRBV3-2|once
TGTGCCAGCAGCCTCGGACTAGCGGGGACCCGGGAGACCCAGTACTTC
CASSLGLAGTRETQYF
>.|TRBJ2-1|TRBV7-2|.
TGTGCCAGCATCCGCCCACCCCGGGGTAAAGCGAACAATGAGCAGTTCTTC
CASIRPPRGKANNEQFF
>.|TRBJ2-3|TRBV24-1|.
TGTGCCACCAGTCGAGGAGGAGGCACAGATACGCAGTATTTT
CATSRGGGTDTQYF
>.|TRBJ2-7|TRBV25-1|few
TGTGCCAGCAGTGAAACGGGACTCCTAGAGCAGTACTTC
CASSETGLLEQYF
>TRBD2|TRBJ2-3|TRBV7-9|.
TGTGCCAGCAGCTTAGCCGGGACTAGCGGGAGCACAGATACGCAGTATTTT
CASSLAGTSGSTDTQYF
>.|TRBJ2-2|TRBV19|.
TGTGCCAGTAGTCTAGGTGGTGGGAGCACCGGGGAGCTGTTTTTT
CASSLGGGSTGELFF
>.|TRBJ1-1|TRBV18|.
TGTGCCAGCTCACGCGCGGGCACACGGGGGAACACTGAAGCTTTCTTT
CASSRAGTRGNTEAFF
>.|TRBJ2-7|TRBV27|.
TGTGCCAGCCGCCCCCGCGATCTGGACTTTAGCTCCTACGAGCAGTACTTC
CASRPRDLDFSSYEQYF
>TRBD1|TRBJ2-7|TRBV2|.
TGTGCCAGCGGCCGGGACAGGGGGCGCGGCGACGAGCAGTACTTC
CASGRDRGRGDEQYF
>TRBD1|TRBJ1-6|TRBV12-5|once
TGTGCTAGTGGTTTGGAACCTTTGCGGGACAGGGGCTCACCCCTCCACTTT
CASGLEPLRDRGSPLHF
>.|TRBJ2-2|TRBV11-2|.
TGTGCCAGCAGCCGTGGGCGTAATACCGGGGAGCTGTTTTTT
CASSRGRNTGELFF
>.|TRBJ2-3|TRBV13|.
TGTGCCAGCAGCTTAGATACGGGCACAGATACGCAGTATTTT
CASSLDTGTDTQYF
>.|TRBJ2-1|TRBV27|.
TGTGCCAGCAGTTTAGCGGGATTAGGCTCAAATGAGCAGTTCTTC
CASSLAGLGSNEQFF
>TRBD1|TRBJ2-1|TRBV5-1|.
TGCGCCAGCAGCGCCGGACAGGGGCAAGGTGAGCAGTTCTTC
CASSAGQGQGEQFF
>TRBD2|TRBJ2-5|TRBV5-1|.
TGCGCCAGCAGCTGGCTAACTAGCGGCCAAGAGACCCAGTACTTC
CASSWLTSGQETQYF
>TRBD2|TRBJ2-7|TRBV7-2|.
TGTGCCAGCAGCTTAAGGCTAGCGGGAGGAAAGGGCGAGCAGTACTTC
CASSLRLAGGKGEQYF
>TRBD1|TRBJ1-2|TRBV28|.
TGTGCCAGCAGCCAGGGGGACGAAACTAACTATGGCTACACCTTC
CASSQGDETNYGYTF
>TRBD1|TRBJ1-1|TRBV3-1/TRBV3-2|.
TGTGCCAGCAGCCCGAACAGGGGAACTGAAGCTTTCTTT
CASSPNRGTEAFF
>.|TRBJ2-7|TRBV15|.
TGTGCCACCAGCAGAGAACTAGCTGGCTCCTACGAGCAGTACTTC
CATSRELAGSYEQYF
>.|TRBJ2-2|TRBV19|.
TGTGCCAGCCTCACCTATTCTAGCTTCCCCGGGGAGCTGTTTTTT
CASLTYSSFPGELFF
>.|TRBJ2-3|TRBV5-1|.
TGCGCCAGCAGCTTGGTGGCGTATGGCGGAAATACGCAGTATTTT
CASSLVAYGGNTQYF
>TRBD2|TRBJ2-7|TRBV5-1|.
TGCGCCAGCAGCTTGGGACCTAGCGGGAGCTCCTACGAGCAGTACTTC
CASSLGPSGSSYEQYF
>.|TRBJ2-3|TRBV5-1|.
TGCGCCAGCAGCCCCTGGACAGTTAGCACAGATACGCAGTATTTT
CASSPWTVSTDTQYF
>.|TRBJ2-4|TRBV4-3|.
TGCGCCAGCAGCCAAGTGGTGGCACTCTCCGGGGGTAGAAACATTCAGTACTTC
CASSQVVALSGGRNIQYF
>TRBD1|TRBJ2-7|TRBV7-8|few
TGTGCCAGCAGCTTTGGGACAGGGGGCTACGAGCAGTACTTC
CASSFGTGGYEQYF
>TRBD1|TRBJ1-3|TRBV7-9|.
TGTGCCAGCAGCCTCTCCGGGACAGGGGCTGGAAACACCATATATTTT
CASSLSGTGAGNTIYF
>TRBD2|TRBJ2-1|TRBV27|.
TGTGCCAGCACCTTTAGGTCGGGACTAGCGGCCCCTTGGGATGAGCAGTTCTTC
CASTFRSGLAAPWDEQFF
>.|TRBJ1-2|TRBV6-4|.
TGTGCCAGCAGTGACTCAGAACAGTCGCTCTATGGCTACACCTTC
CASSDSEQSLYGYTF
>.|TRBJ1-1|TRBV3-1/TRBV3-2|.
TGTGCCAGCAGCCCCCAGGGCCTGAACACTGAAGCTTTCTTT
CASSPQGLNTEAFF
>.|TRBJ2-7|TRBV28|.
TGTGCCAGCAGTCACCCAGTTACCTACGAGCAGTACTTC
CASSHPVTYEQYF
>TRBD2|TRBJ2-3|TRBV7-6|.
TGTGCCAGCAGTTTAATAGCGGGCTCTAGCACAGATACGCAGTATTTT
CASSLIAGSSTDTQYF
>TRBD1|TRBJ2-7|TRBV7-2|.
TGTGCCAGCAGCTTTCCTCTTCGACCGGGACAGGGGAGGGAGCAGTACTTC
CASSFPLRPGQGREQYF
>TRBD2|TRBJ2-3|TRBV30|.
TGTGCCTGGAGTGAGGTAGCGGGTGGGGCAGATACGCAGTATTTT
CAWSEVAGGADTQYF
>.|TRBJ1-3|TRBV29-1|.
TGCAGCGTTGACGGGAACTCTGGAAACACCATATATTTT
CSVDGNSGNTIYF
>.|TRBJ1-1|TRBV6-5|.
TGTGCCAGCAGGTCGCTTCGGAGGAACACTGAAGCTTTCTTT
CASRSLRRNTEAFF
>TRBD2|TRBJ2-1|TRBV7-3|.
TGTGCCAGCAGCTTAAGTCCCGGGGCTAGCGGGAGGGTTGAGCAGTTCTTC
CASSLSPGASGRVEQFF
>TRBD2|TRBJ2-5|TRBV6-5|.
TGTGCCAGCAGTTCGAGATATAGCGGGAGGGTGGAGACCCAGTACTTC
CASSSRYSGRVETQYF
>.|TRBJ1-1|TRBV6-6|once
TGTGCCAGCGCGACAGGTATGAACACTGAAGCTTTCTTT
CASATGMNTEAFF
>.|TRBJ1-1|TRBV18|.
TGTGCCAGCTCACCAAACCTCAGGGGTGGCACTGAAGCTTTCTTT
CASSPNLRGGTEAFF
>TRBD2|TRBJ2-7|TRBV9|.
TGTGCCAGCAGCGCCAGAATGGGCGGGAGCTACGAGCAGTACTTC
CASSARMGGSYEQYF
>.|TRBJ2-4|TRBV1|.
TGCACCAGCAGCCAAGATTCAGGGACCAAAAACATTCAGTACTTC
CTSSQDSGTKNIQYF
>TRBD1|TRBJ2-7|TRBV25-1|.
TGTGCCAGCAGTGATCGGAGGACAGGGCCCTACGAGCAGTACTTC
CASSDRRTGPYEQYF